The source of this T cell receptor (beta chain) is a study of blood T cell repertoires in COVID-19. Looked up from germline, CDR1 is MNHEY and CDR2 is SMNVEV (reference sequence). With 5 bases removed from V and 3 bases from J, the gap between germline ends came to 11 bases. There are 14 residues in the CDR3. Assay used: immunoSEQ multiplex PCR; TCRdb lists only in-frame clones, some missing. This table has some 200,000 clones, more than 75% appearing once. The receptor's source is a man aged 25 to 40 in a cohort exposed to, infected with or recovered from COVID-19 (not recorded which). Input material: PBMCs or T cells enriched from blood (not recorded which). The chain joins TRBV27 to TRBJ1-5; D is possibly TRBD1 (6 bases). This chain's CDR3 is CASSTRDNNQPQHF. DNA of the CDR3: TGTGCCAGCAGTACCAGGGACAACAATCAGCCCCAGCATTTT.